Listed here are 21 T cell receptor beta chains from one sample, sequenced in a study of T-cell memory formation after mild COVID-19. TCRdb itself ran the 5' RACE reads through MiXCR, one entry per CDR3 protein. The table has 200,000 to 250,000 distinct CDR3 sequences, approximately 15% seen once. Sequenced: PBMCs or a T cell subset sorted from them (not recorded which). These receptors originate from an adult woman who had mild COVID-19 (a few samples of this study predate the infection). Cell type and time point are not known.

This chain links TRBV11-2 with TRBJ2-1; 8 nucleotides align to TRBD2. This CDR3 is 20 amino acids long. The germline V gene encodes CDR1 SGHAT and CDR2 FQNNGV. V lost 2 bases to trimming and J lost 1 base; unmatched junction nucleotides: 16. The CDR3 nucleotides read TGTGCCAGCAGCTTAATGGGGGAAGCGGGAGTGATCGTTTCCTACAATGAGCAGTTCTTC. Its protein is CASSLMGEAGVIVSYNEQFF.

Only a few counts were recorded for this clonotype. V is TRBV3-1 and J is TRBJ2-1, with D perhaps TRBD1 or TRBD2 (6 bases each). There are 16 residues in the CDR3. Between the trimmed V and J ends, which lost 4 bases and 1 base, there was a span of 14 bases. CDR1 and CDR2 (germline): LGHDT, YNNKEL (reference sequence). The CDR3 DNA follows: TGTGCCAGCAGCCTGGGGGGCACTCTATCCTACAATGAGCAGTTCTTC. It encodes CASSLGGTLSYNEQFF.

This sequence joins TRBV24-1 and TRBJ2-7, with TRBD2 as a possible D gene (5 bases). V was clipped by 4 bases and J by 3 bases, with 15 bases between them. This CDR3 is 15 amino acids long. From germline, CDR1 is KGHDR and CDR2 SFDVKD. The CDR3 DNA sequence: TGTGCCACCAGTGACCCGGCGAGAGGGTTCTACGAGCAGTACTTC. This codes for CATSDPARGFYEQYF.

This clonotype occurred many times. V and J are TRBV5-1 and TRBJ1-2, with 8 bases matching TRBD1. Germline V gene data show CDR1 as SGHRS and CDR2 as YFSETQ. The V gene end was trimmed by 7 bases and the J gene end by 3 bases; junction bases not matched to a gene: 8. The CDR3 consists of 14 residues. The CDR3 nucleotides are TGCGCCAGCGGTGCCGAACAGGGGGACTATGGCTACACCTTC. Translation gives CASGAEQGDYGYTF.

The rearrangement links TRBV20-1 to TRBJ2-1; D ambiguous. V was pared by 0 bases and J by 8 bases, with 8 bases between. The CDR3 runs 12 residues. Germline assignment: CDR1 DFQATT and CDR2 SNEGSKA (reference sequence). The CDR3 DNA reads TGCAGTGCTAGAGATTGGGCCGATGAGCAGTTCTTC. Amino acids: CSARDWADEQFF.

This clonotype was detected only a few times. This chain uses TRBV7-8 with TRBJ1-4; 7 nucleotides agree with TRBD1. Germline trimming cut 5 bases from V and 6 bases from J; bases unmatched to any gene: 6. Germline CDR1 reads SGHVS; CDR2 reads FQNEAQ. The CDR3 is 14 residues long. CDR3 bases: TGTGCCAGCAGCCGATCCACAGGGGATGAAAAACTGTTTTTT. It yields the protein CASSRSTGDEKLFF.

The CDR3 region is CASSLDPDSGNTIYF. In DNA form, the CDR3 reads TGTGCCAGCAGTTTAGACCCAGACTCTGGAAACACCATATATTTT. The V and J genes are TRBV12-3 or TRBV12-4 and TRBJ1-3; D is ambiguous. The CDR3 has 15 amino acids. With 1 base removed from V and 0 bases from J, the gap between germline ends came to 7 bases.

This chain uses TRBV9 with TRBJ2-1; no reliable D call. The CDR3 loop spans 12 amino acids. The germline V gene has CDR1 SGDLS and CDR2 YYNGEE. Trimming removed 3 bases at V and 13 bases at J, with 14 bases between. The CDR3 sequence is CASSARLGGQFF. The CDR3 nucleotides are TGTGCCAGCAGCGCAAGGCTGGGTGGTCAGTTCTTC.

This clonotype was counted a few times. This chain joins TRBV5-5 and TRBJ2-1, with 7 positions matching TRBD1. Per the germline V gene, CDR1 is SGHKS and CDR2 is YYEKEE (reference sequence). Germline trimming cut 1 base from V and 8 bases from J; bases unmatched to any gene: 6. This CDR3 has 14 amino acids. The CDR3 DNA sequence: TGTGCCAGCAGCTTGAGGGGGCAAGGGGATGAGCAGTTCTTC. Translated: CASSLRGQGDEQFF.

Ten or more counts support this clonotype. The rearrangement joins TRBV20-1 to TRBJ2-7; TRBD1 or TRBD2 may be the D gene (5 bases each). The CDR3 is 13 residues long. The V and J ends lost 1 base and 7 bases respectively, with 14 bases between them. The V gene's germline CDR1 is DFQATT and CDR2 SNEGSKA (reference sequence). The CDR3 protein is CSARGPRGGEQYF. CDR3 bases: TGCAGTGCTAGAGGGCCTAGGGGCGGGGAGCAGTACTTC.

This clonotype turned up a few times. V and J are TRBV20-1 and TRBJ2-7; D perhaps matches TRBD2 (5 bases). Trimming stripped 5 bases from V and 5 bases from J, with 19 bases between. The CDR3 is 14 residues long. Germline V gene lookup returns CDR1 DFQATT and CDR2 SNEGSKA (reference sequence). The DNA for the CDR3 is TGCAGTGCTCAGACCCCGGGGATGAGCAACGAGCAGTACTTC. It encodes CSAQTPGMSNEQYF.

V usage is TRBV12-3 or TRBV12-4 and J usage is TRBJ2-7; 8 positions agree with TRBD1. J was trimmed by 7 bases and V by 7 bases; bases with no gene match: 6. The CDR3 loop spans 12 amino acids. The CDR3, as DNA: TGTGCCAGCAATCAGGGGGCGGGGGAGCAGTACTTC. Amino acid sequence: CASNQGAGEQYF.

This clonotype was seen more than once but under ten times. The rearrangement uses TRBV5-1 and TRBJ2-2; D is tentatively TRBD1 or TRBD2 (5 bases each). Germline V gives CDR1 SGHRS, CDR2 YFSETQ. This CDR3 contains 14 residues. V lost 5 bases and J lost 6, with 14 bases in between. CDR3 sequence: CASSEGLESGELFF. The CDR3 bases are TGCGCCAGCAGTGAGGGGTTGGAATCCGGGGAGCTGTTTTTT.

This clonotype was observed a few times. The chain employs TRBV10-3 and TRBJ2-7, with D possibly TRBD1 on 5 matching bases. V was trimmed by 3 bases and J by 4 bases, leaving 10 bases between them. The CDR3 totals 13 residues. The germline V gene has CDR1 ENHRY and CDR2 SYGVKD. CDR3 DNA: TGTGCCATCAGTGATCGGACATCGTACGAGCAGTACTTC. Translating it yields CAISDRTSYEQYF.

This clonotype was picked up many times. The genes are TRBV30 and TRBJ1-3, with TRBD1 matching over 10 bases. This CDR3 is built from 16 residues. In germline, CDR1 is GTSNPN, CDR2 SVGIG (reference sequence). Unmatched junction bases numbered 7, after V lost 3 bases and J lost 2 bases. The CDR3 DNA reads as TGTGCCTGGAGAGGAAGGGACAGGGGAGCTGGAAACACCATATATTTT. This gives the protein CAWRGRDRGAGNTIYF.

With respect to this clonotype: The DNA is left out, because the CDR3 cannot be placed on it with certainty; the CDR3 is given as TCRdb lists it. The chain couples TRBV23-1 to TRBJ2-2; TRBD1 is the table's D call, not checked against the DNA. TRBV23-1 is identified as an open reading frame with a role that is uncertain. The CDR3 spans 16 residues, counting both ends. This CDR3 reads CASSQGQGATPGSCFF.

This clonotype was counted between two and nine times. This rearrangement joins TRBV24-1 to TRBJ2-4; D ambiguous. The CDR3 length is 13 residues. Germline CDR1 is KGHDR and CDR2 is SFDVKD. V shed 4 bases and J shed 9 bases, with 12 bases lying between them. CDR3 sequence: CATSDRGRGIQYF. The CDR3 nucleotides are TGTGCCACCAGTGACCGAGGACGTGGCATTCAGTACTTC.

This clonotype was seen a few times. The chain carries TRBV5-4 and TRBJ2-7; a weak D match, TRBD1 (6 bases). This CDR3 contains 15 residues. Trimming took off 2 bases at V and 2 bases at J, with 14 bases between the two ends. The germline CDR1 and CDR2 sequences are SGHNT and YYREEE (reference sequence). As DNA, the CDR3 is TGTGCCAGCAGCTTTCGAGGGACATTAGCCTACGAGCAGTACTTC. It encodes CASSFRGTLAYEQYF.

The chain combines TRBV18 with TRBJ2-7; TRBD2 aligns across 11 bases. Losses at the gene ends were 4 bases for V and 7 bases for J; bases not matched to a gene: 9. Germline V gene data show CDR1 as KGHSH and CDR2 as LQKENI. This CDR3 comprises 15 residues. The CDR3 nucleotides are TGTGCCAGCTCACAAACTAGCGGGGGACCCGGGGAGCAGTACTTC. Translation gives CASSQTSGGPGEQYF.

This CDR3 is CATSGRGRTDTQYF. The CDR3 nucleotides read TGTGCCACCAGTGGGAGGGGGCGGACAGATACGCAGTATTTT. This chain joins TRBV24-1 and TRBJ2-3, with a weak D call TRBD1 (7 bases). Trimming removed 5 bases from V and 3 bases from J, with 11 bases in between. The CDR3 length is 14 residues. Looked up from germline, CDR1 is KGHDR and CDR2 is SFDVKD.

The sample holds many counts of this clonotype. This chain uses TRBV29-1 with TRBJ1-1, with D perhaps matching TRBD1 (6 bases). Germline V gene lookup returns CDR1 SQVTM and CDR2 ANQGSEA. The CDR3 totals 12 residues. The CDR3 DNA is TGCAGTTCTCGGGGGCTGAACACTGAAGCTTTCTTT. This encodes CSSRGLNTEAFF.